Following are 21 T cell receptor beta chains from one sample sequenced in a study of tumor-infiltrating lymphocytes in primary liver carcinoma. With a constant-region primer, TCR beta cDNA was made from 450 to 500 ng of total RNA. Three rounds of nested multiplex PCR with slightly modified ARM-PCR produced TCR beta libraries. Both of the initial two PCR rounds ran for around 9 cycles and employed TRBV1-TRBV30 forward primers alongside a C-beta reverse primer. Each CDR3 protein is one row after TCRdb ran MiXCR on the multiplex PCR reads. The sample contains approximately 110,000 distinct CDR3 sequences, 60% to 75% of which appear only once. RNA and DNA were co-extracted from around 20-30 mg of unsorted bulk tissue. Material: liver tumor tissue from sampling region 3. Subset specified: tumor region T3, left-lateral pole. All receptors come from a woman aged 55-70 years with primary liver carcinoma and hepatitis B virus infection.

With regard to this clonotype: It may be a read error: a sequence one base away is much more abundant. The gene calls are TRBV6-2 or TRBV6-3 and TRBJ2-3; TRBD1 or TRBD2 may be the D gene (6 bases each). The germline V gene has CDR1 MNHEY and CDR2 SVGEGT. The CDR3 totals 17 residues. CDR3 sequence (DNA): TGTGCCAGCACCTACCTGGCGGGACACCCTAGCACAAATACGCAGTATTTT. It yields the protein CASTYLAGHPSTNTQYF.

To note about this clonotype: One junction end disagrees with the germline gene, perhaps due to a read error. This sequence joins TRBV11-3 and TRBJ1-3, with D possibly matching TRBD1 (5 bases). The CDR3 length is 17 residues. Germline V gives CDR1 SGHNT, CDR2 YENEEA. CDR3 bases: TGTGTCAGCAGGACTACAGGTGCTTTCACTCCTGGAAACACCATATATTTT. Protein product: CVSRTTGAFTPGNTIYF.

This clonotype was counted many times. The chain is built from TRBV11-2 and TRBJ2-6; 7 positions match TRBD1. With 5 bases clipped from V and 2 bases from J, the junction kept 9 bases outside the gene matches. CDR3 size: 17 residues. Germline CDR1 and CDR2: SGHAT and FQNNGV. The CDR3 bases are TGTGCCAGCAGCCCGACGGGACAGTGGACTGGGGCCAACGTCCTGACTTTC. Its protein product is CASSPTGQWTGANVLTF.

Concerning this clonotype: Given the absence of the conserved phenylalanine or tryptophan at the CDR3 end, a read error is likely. CDR3 in amino acids: CASRTGTGRHEQYS. The CDR3 region has the DNA TGTGCCAGCAGAACAGGGACAGGGCGGCACGAGCAGTACTCC. The J gene is TRBJ2-7, the V gene TRBV6-1; 9 bases align to TRBD1. Germline V gives CDR1 MNHNS, CDR2 SASEGT. The CDR3 contains 14 residues. The junction had 8 bases not matched to a gene; V was cut back by 6 bases and J by 5 bases.

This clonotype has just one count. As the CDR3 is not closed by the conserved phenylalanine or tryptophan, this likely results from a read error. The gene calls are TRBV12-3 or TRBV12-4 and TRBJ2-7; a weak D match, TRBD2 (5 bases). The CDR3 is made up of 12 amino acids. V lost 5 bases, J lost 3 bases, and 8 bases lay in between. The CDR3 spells CASSPGGYEQYL. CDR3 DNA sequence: TGTGCCAGCAGTCCCGGAGGCTACGAGCAGTACCTA.

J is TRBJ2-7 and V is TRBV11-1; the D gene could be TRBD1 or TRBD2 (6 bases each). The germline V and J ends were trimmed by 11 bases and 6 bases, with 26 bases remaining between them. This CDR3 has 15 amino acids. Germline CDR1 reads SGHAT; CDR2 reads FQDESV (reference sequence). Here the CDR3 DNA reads TGTGCCTGCTGCCATCGGACAGCAGGACTACGCGAGCAGTACTTC. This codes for CACCHRTAGLREQYF. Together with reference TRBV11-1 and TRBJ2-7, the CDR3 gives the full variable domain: EAEVAQSPRYKITEKSQAVAFWCDPISGHATLYWYRQILGQGPELLVQFQDESVVDDSQLPKDRFSAERLKGVDSTLKIQPAELGDSAMYLCACCHRTAGLREQYFGPGTRLTVT.

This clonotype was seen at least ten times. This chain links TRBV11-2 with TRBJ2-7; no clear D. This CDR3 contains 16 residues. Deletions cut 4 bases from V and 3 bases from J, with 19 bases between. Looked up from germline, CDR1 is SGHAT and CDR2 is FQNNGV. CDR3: CASSYQPTVSHYEQYF. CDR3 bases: TGTGCCAGCAGCTACCAACCCACGGTCTCCCACTACGAGCAGTACTTC.

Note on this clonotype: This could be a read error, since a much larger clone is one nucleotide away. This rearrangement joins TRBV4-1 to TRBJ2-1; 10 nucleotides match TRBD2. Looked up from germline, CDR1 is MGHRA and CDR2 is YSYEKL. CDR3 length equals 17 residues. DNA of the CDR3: TGCGTCAGCAGCCAAGGACCCAGCGGGAGGGCGGACAATGAGCAGTTCTTC. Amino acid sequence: CVSSQGPSGRADNEQFF.

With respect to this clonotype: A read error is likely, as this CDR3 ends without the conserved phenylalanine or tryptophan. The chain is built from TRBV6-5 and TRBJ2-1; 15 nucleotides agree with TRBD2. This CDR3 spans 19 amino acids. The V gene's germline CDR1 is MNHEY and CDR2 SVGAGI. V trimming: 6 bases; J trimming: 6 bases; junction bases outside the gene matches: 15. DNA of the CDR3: TGTGCCAGCAGCCGGTCGGGACTAGCGGGAGGAGGGTGGGGCAATGAGCAGTTCTCC. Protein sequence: CASSRSGLAGGGWGNEQFS.

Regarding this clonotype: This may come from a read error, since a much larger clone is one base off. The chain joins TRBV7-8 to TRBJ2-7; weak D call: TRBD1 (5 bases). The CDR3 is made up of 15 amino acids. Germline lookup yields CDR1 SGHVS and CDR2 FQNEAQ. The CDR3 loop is CARSLGQGNVYEQYF. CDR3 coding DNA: TGTGCCAGGAGCTTAGGTCAGGGTAATGTTTACGAGCAGTACTTC.

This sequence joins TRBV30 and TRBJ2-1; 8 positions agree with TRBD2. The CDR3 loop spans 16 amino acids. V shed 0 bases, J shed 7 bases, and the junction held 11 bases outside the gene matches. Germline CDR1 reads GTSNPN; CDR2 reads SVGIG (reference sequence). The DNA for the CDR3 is TGTGCCTGGAGTGTACTAGCGGAAGGAGTTAGGAATGAGCAGTTCTTC. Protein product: CAWSVLAEGVRNEQFF.

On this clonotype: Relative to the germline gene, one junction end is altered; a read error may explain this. The CDR3 sequence: CASSLDPIRALRCGYPF. CDR3 nucleotide sequence: TGTGCCAGCAGCTTAGATCCGATCAGGGCGTTGCGCTGTGGCTACCCCTTC. The gene calls are TRBV11-2 and TRBJ1-2; D is perhaps TRBD1 (5 bases). The germline gives CDR1 SGHAT, CDR2 FQNNGV. This CDR3 spans 17 amino acids.

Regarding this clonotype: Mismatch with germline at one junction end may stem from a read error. CDR3 sequence (DNA): TGCGCCAGCAGCCAAGAGGAATGGGGTTCTGAGGCCAACGTCCTGACCTTC. Its translation: CASSQEEWGSEANVLTF. This chain links TRBV4-1 with TRBJ2-6, with D hard to call. This CDR3 contains 17 residues. CDR1 MGHRA and CDR2 YSYEKL come from the germline V gene.

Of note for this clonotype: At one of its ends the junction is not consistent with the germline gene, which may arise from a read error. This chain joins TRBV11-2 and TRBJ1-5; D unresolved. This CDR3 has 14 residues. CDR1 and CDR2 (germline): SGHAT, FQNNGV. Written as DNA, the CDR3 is TGTGCCAGCAGCCCGACAAGGTCTGATCAGCCACAGCATTTT. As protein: CASSPTRSDQPQHF.

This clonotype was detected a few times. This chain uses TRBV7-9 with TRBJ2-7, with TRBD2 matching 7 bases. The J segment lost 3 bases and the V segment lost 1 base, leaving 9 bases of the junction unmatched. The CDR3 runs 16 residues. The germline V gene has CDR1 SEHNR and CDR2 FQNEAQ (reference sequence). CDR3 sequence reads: CASSLVQDRDYYEQYF. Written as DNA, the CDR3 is TGTGCCAGCAGCTTAGTCCAGGACCGGGACTACTACGAGCAGTACTTC.

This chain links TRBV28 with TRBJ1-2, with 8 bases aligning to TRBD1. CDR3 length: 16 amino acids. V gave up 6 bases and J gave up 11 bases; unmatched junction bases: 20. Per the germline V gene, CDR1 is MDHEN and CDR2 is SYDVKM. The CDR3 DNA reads TGTGCCAGCAGCCCCTCCGACAGGGGAGTTTCAGACGGTTACACCTTC. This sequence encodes CASSPSDRGVSDGYTF.

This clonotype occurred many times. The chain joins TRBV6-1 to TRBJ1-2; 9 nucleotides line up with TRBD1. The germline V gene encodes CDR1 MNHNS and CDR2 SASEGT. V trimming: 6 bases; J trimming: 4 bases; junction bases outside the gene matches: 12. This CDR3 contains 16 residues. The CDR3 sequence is CASSPVPGQGLYGYTF. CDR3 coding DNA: TGTGCCAGCAGCCCTGTCCCGGGACAGGGCCTCTATGGCTACACCTTC.

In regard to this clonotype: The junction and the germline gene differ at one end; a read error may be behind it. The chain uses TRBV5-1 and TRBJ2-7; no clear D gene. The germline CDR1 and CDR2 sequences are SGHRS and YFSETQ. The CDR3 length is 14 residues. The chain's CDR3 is CASSLVSGSYEEYF. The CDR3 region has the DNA TGCGCCAGCAGCTTGGTATCAGGTTCATACGAGGAGTACTTC. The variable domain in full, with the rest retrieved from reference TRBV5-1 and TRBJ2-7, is KAGVTQTPRYLIKTRGQQVTLSCSPISGHRSVSWYQQTPGQGLQFLFEYFSETQRNKGNFPGRFSGRQFSNSRSEMNVSTLELGDSALYLCASSLVSGSYEEYFGPGTRLTVT.

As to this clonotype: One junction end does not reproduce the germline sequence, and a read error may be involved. The DNA of the CDR3 is TGTACCAGCAGTTTACCAGAGGGGGCCCAGTACTTC. Translated: CTSSLPEGAQYF. This chain connects TRBV11-2 to TRBJ2-5; tentatively, D is TRBD1 (6 bases). Germline values: CDR1 SGHAT, CDR2 FQNNGV. The CDR3 totals 12 residues.

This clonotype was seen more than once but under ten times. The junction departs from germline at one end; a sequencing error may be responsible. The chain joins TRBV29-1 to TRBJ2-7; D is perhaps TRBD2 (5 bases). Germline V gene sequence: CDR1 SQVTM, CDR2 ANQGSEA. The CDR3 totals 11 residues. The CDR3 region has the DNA TGCAGCGTTGGACAACGTGGGGAGCGGTACTTC. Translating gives CSVGQRGERYF.

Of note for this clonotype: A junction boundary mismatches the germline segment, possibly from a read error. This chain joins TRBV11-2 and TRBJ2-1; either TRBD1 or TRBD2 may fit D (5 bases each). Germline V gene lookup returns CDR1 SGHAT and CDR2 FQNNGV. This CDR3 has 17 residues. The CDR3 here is CTSSSAQSAAGLQVQFF. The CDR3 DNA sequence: TGTACCAGCAGCTCTGCTCAATCTGCGGCGGGCCTACAGGTGCAGTTCTTC.